This TCR beta chain stems from a study of CD8 T cells in ankylosing spondylitis. Study-level results: For ankylosing spondylitis blood, a TCR beta motif of about eight highly homologous variants appeared characteristic.

This clonotype was observed a few times. No antigen is known for it. The ends lost 5 bases at V and 6 bases at J; junction bases unmatched: 7. Germline loops: CDR1 SGHVS, CDR2 FNYEAQ. The length of the CDR3 is 14 residues. MiXCR was run by TCRdb on the 5' RACE reads, yielding one entry per CDR3 protein. This table has hundreds of thousands of distinct CDR3 sequences, roughly 13% appearing once. The TCR comes from a male donor with ankylosing spondylitis. Sequences were obtained from blood, either unsorted or a sorted T cell fraction (not recorded which). The rearrangement uses TRBV7-6 and TRBJ2-1; 7 positions agree with TRBD2. In nucleotides, the CDR3 is TGTGCCAGCAGCCGGACTAGAGATTTCAATGAGCAGTTCTTC. The encoded protein is CASSRTRDFNEQFF.